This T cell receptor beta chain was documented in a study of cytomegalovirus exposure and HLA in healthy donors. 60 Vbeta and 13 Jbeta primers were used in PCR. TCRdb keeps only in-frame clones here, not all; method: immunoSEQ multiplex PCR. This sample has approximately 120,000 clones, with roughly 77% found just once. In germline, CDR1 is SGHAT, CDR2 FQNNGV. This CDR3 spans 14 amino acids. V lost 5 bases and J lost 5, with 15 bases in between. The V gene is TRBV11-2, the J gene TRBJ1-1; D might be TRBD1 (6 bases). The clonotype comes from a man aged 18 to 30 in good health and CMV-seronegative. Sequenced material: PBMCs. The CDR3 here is CASSARRGATEAFF. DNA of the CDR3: TGTGCCAGCAGCGCCCGCAGGGGAGCAACTGAAGCTTTCTTT.